The 21 T cell receptor beta chains below come from one sample, sequenced in a study of graft-versus-host responses after intestinal transplantation. Assay: immunoSEQ multiplex PCR; the TCRdb copy retains only in-frame clones and omits some. Found here are over 85,000 clones, 94% of them singletons; the top ten hold about 0.2%. The antigens these receptors bind are not known. The sequencing here drew on unstimulated CD4+ T cells sorted from spleen or lymph node cells, taken before transplant. Receptors originate from a human donor who was the organ donor for an intestinal transplant.

The genes are TRBV6-5 and TRBJ1-2; D not resolved. V was pared by 5 bases and J by 1 base, with 11 bases between. The CDR3 is made up of 14 amino acids. Germline lookup yields CDR1 MNHEY and CDR2 SVGAGI. The CDR3, as DNA: TGTGCCAGCAGTATGAGGTCCGGTAACTATGGCTACACCTTC. This sequence encodes CASSMRSGNYGYTF.

The CDR3 DNA reads TGCGCCAGCGAAGGTATCACTGATGGAAACACCATATATTTT. Translated: CASEGITDGNTIYF. This rearrangement joins TRBV10-1 to TRBJ1-3; D unclear. This CDR3 is built from 14 residues. The germline V and J ends were trimmed by 8 bases and 3 bases, with 14 bases remaining between them. Germline V gene sequence: CDR1 WNHNN, CDR2 SYGVQD (reference sequence).

The genes are TRBV5-4 and TRBJ1-2; 8 bases align to TRBD1. The CDR3 runs 15 residues. V lost 3 bases to trimming and J lost 1 base; unmatched junction nucleotides: 5. Per the germline V gene, CDR1 is SGHNT and CDR2 is YYREEE (reference sequence). CDR3 nucleotides: TGTGCCAGCAGCTGGGGGACAGGAGATAACTATGGCTACACCTTC. As protein: CASSWGTGDNYGYTF. Looking up the rest from reference TRBV5-4 and TRBJ1-2 gives the full variable domain: ETGVTQSPTHLIKTRGQQVTLRCSSQSGHNTVSWYQQALGQGPQFIFQYYREEENGRGNFPPRFSGLQFPNYSSELNVNALELDDSALYLCASSWGTGDNYGYTFGSGTRLTVV.

The chain recombines TRBV7-3 with TRBJ1-1; no clear D gene. Between the trimmed V and J ends, which lost 2 bases and 4 bases, there was a span of 11 bases. The CDR3 consists of 14 residues. The V gene's germline CDR1 is SGHTA and CDR2 FQGTGA. CDR3 coding DNA: TGTGCCAGCAGCTTAGCTCTCTCCGGCACTGAAGCTTTCTTT. Its protein product is CASSLALSGTEAFF.

The chain carries TRBV18 and TRBJ1-1; D unresolved. V was shortened by 1 base and J by 3 bases, with 6 bases between the two germline ends. Germline V gene lookup returns CDR1 KGHSH and CDR2 LQKENI. The CDR3 extends over 13 amino acids. This CDR3 reads CASSPQADTEAFF. The CDR3 bases are TGTGCCAGCTCACCACAGGCGGACACTGAAGCTTTCTTT.

This clone was seen a single time. The chain employs TRBV7-3 and TRBJ2-3; possibly TRBD1 for D (6 bases). Germline loops: CDR1 SGHTA, CDR2 FQGTGA. The CDR3 extends over 14 amino acids. V lost 5 bases to trimming and J lost 3 bases, with 12 bases between them. The CDR3 bases are TGTGCCAGCAGCGCACAAACAGGGACAGATACGCAGTATTTT. It encodes CASSAQTGTDTQYF.

The chain is built from TRBV5-6 and TRBJ1-5, with D hard to call. The germline V gene encodes CDR1 SGHDT and CDR2 YYEEEE. The CDR3 is 14 residues long. V shed 2 bases and J shed 4 bases, with 10 bases lying between them. CDR3 nucleotides: TGTGCCAGCAGCTTCGGGAGAGGAAATCAGCCCCAGCATTTT. As protein: CASSFGRGNQPQHF.

The chain employs TRBV7-9 and TRBJ1-6; D is undetermined. The ends were cut back, 2 bases at V and 10 bases at J, with 18 bases in the middle. The CDR3 totals 16 residues. Germline V lookup: CDR1 SEHNR, CDR2 FQNEAQ (reference sequence). In nucleotides, the CDR3 is TGTGCCAGCAGCTTATCGGTCATAAGCCGCTGGTCACCCCTCCACTTT. It specifies CASSLSVISRWSPLHF.

The chain links TRBV9 to TRBJ2-6; D call uncertain. This CDR3 has 14 amino acids. Germline loops: CDR1 SGDLS, CDR2 YYNGEE. Trimming removed 1 base at V and 0 bases at J, with 2 bases between. This CDR3 is CASSVISGANVLTF. The CDR3 nucleotides read TGTGCCAGCAGCGTAATCTCTGGGGCCAACGTCCTGACTTTC.

The count of this clone is one. The chain couples TRBV19 to TRBJ1-6; D possibly corresponds to TRBD1 (5 bases). With 6 bases removed from V and 0 bases from J, the gap between germline ends came to 12 bases. The CDR3 has 16 residues. Germline lookup yields CDR1 LNHDA and CDR2 SQIVND (reference sequence). Here the CDR3 DNA reads TGTGCCAGTAGCCCATCGGGGGGCTCCTATAATTCACCCCTCCACTTT. Translation: CASSPSGGSYNSPLHF.

V is TRBV6-6 and J is TRBJ2-5; D might be TRBD2 (6 bases). V shed 2 bases and J shed 5 bases, with 18 bases lying between them. Germline V gene data show CDR1 as MNHNY and CDR2 as SVGAGI (reference sequence). The CDR3 sequence is 16 residues long. CDR3 amino acids: CASSYVLGTRGETQYF. As DNA, the CDR3 is TGTGCCAGCAGTTACGTTCTTGGGACTCGCGGGGAGACCCAGTACTTC.

This chain connects TRBV5-4 to TRBJ2-7; TRBD2 agrees at 10 bases. Germline V gene sequence: CDR1 SGHNT, CDR2 YYREEE (reference sequence). The CDR3 loop spans 18 amino acids. V was clipped by 0 bases and J by 8 bases; unmatched bases: 17. The CDR3 DNA is TGTGCCAGCAGCTTGGCCCAGGCTAGCGGGGGTACCCTACGCAAGCAGTACTTC. Encoded protein: CASSLAQASGGTLRKQYF.

V is TRBV9 and J is TRBJ1-5, with D hard to call. The CDR3 runs 12 residues. Germline V gives CDR1 SGDLS, CDR2 YYNGEE. V shed 7 bases and J shed 3 bases, with 8 bases lying between them. The CDR3 loop is CASFNTNQPQHF. In DNA, the CDR3 is TGTGCCAGCTTCAACACCAATCAGCCCCAGCATTTT.

The rearrangement uses TRBV28 and TRBJ2-4; TRBD2 matches 7 bases. Germline V gene lookup returns CDR1 MDHEN and CDR2 SYDVKM. The CDR3 covers 17 residues. The ends lost 5 bases at V and 0 bases at J; junction bases unmatched: 10. In nucleotides, the CDR3 is TGTGCCAGCAGTCCCTTGGGGGGGATTTTAGCCAAAAACATTCAGTACTTC. This gives the protein CASSPLGGILAKNIQYF.

As to this clone: This sample also contains other DNA sequences that code for the same CDR3. The chain has TRBV28 and TRBJ1-5; tentative D call: TRBD1 (5 bases). With 9 bases removed from V and 7 bases from J, the gap between germline ends came to 16 bases. The CDR3 runs to 13 residues. Germline V gene data show CDR1 as MDHEN and CDR2 as SYDVKM. The CDR3 coding sequence is TGTGCCAGTAAAAGTGGGGGGGGGCAGCCCCAGCATTTT. Translation: CASKSGGGQPQHF.

The genes are TRBV28 and TRBJ1-3; D uncertain. The CDR3 covers 14 residues. The germline V gene has CDR1 MDHEN and CDR2 SYDVKM. Trimming removed 3 bases at V and 1 base at J, with 7 bases between. The CDR3: CASSLAGSGNTIYF. Here the CDR3 DNA reads TGTGCCAGCAGTTTGGCAGGATCTGGAAACACCATATATTTT.

The chain links TRBV7-3 to TRBJ2-5; D gene uncertain. The CDR3 is 15 residues long. Trimming removed 0 bases from V and 0 bases from J, with 8 bases in between. Germline assignment: CDR1 SGHTA and CDR2 FQGTGA. Here the CDR3 DNA reads TGTGCCAGCAGCTTAACGCCGGCATACCAAGAGACCCAGTACTTC. Encoded protein: CASSLTPAYQETQYF.

The chain employs TRBV6-5 and TRBJ2-3; 7 bases match TRBD2. Germline CDR1 and CDR2: MNHEY and SVGAGI. The CDR3 covers 16 residues. After removal of 3 bases from V and 6 bases from J, the junction contained 12 bases not matched to a gene. This chain's CDR3 is CASSYRGGGWGDTQYF. In DNA form, the CDR3 reads TGTGCCAGCAGTTATAGGGGCGGGGGATGGGGGGATACGCAGTATTTT.

This clone showed up just once. The V call is TRBV25-1, the J call TRBJ2-1; D unclear. This CDR3 has 14 residues. CDR1 is MGHDK and CDR2 is SYGVNS in the germline V gene. The V and J ends lost 1 base and 4 bases respectively, with 8 bases between them. CDR3 DNA: TGTGCCAGCAGTGAATTGGGGTCTTACAATGAGCAGTTCTTC. Translation: CASSELGSYNEQFF.

Comments on this clone: The junction shows a germline mismatch at one end, possibly a read error. This chain connects TRBV7-7 to TRBJ2-5; 7 nucleotides agree with TRBD2. Germline V gene sequence: CDR1 SSHAT, CDR2 FNYEAQ (reference sequence). This CDR3 is built from 16 residues. CDR3 coding DNA: TGTGCTAGCAGCTTAGGTCCTAGCGGCATTGGAGAGACCCAGTACTTC. Translation: CASSLGPSGIGETQYF.

Turning to this clone: One junction end disagrees with the germline gene, perhaps due to a read error. The chain couples TRBV5-1 to TRBJ1-1, with 7 bases matching TRBD1. Germline V gene data show CDR1 as SGHRS and CDR2 as YFSETQ. The CDR3 sequence is 15 residues long. The DNA for the CDR3 is TGCGCCAGCAGCAACAGGGGTCCACGGAACACTGAAGCTCTCTTT. Translated: CASSNRGPRNTEALF.